The clone carrying this TCR beta chain was seen repeatedly, ten times or more. Antigen unknown. The sample is drawn from a study of early T cells in non-severe SARS-CoV-2 infection. Overall study context: Sequenced bulk RNA came from whole blood that was unsorted, and chains were unpaired.

Germline V gives CDR1 MGHDK, CDR2 SYGVNS. This CDR3 contains 17 residues. The V segment lost 6 bases and the J segment 4 bases; nucleotides outside the gene matches: 12. Unique molecular identifiers were attached to individual cDNA molecules. TCRdb itself ran the 5' RACE reads through MiXCR, one entry per CDR3 protein. In the table there are about 83,000 distinct CDR3 sequences, less than 11% of which are singletons. Study outcomes and limitations: Matching against VDJdb likely underestimated virus-specific expansions, favoring anti-spike CD8.

This chain uses TRBV25-1 with TRBJ2-6, with TRBD2 identical over 7 bases. This TCR derives from an adult who was a healthcare worker with PCR-confirmed SARS-CoV-2 infection or an uninfected control (not recorded which). Sequencing was performed on whole blood, taken at baseline. The CDR3 region is CASSSAGTTVGANVLTF. The CDR3 nucleotides read TGTGCCAGCAGCTCCGCCGGGACTACCGTAGGGGCCAACGTCCTGACTTTC.